One T cell receptor beta chain is described in this entry. The entry originates in a study of neoadjuvant nivolumab and ipilimumab in lung cancer. Clones were sequenced by immunoSEQ multiplex PCR, and TCRdb holds only the in-frame ones, with some missing. The profile shows 20,000 to 25,000 clones, approximately 77% of them singletons. This sample comprised peripheral blood, obtained before neoadjuvant nivolumab, alone or with ipilimumab. The receptor's source is an adult with non-small cell lung cancer.

The CDR3 DNA follows: TGTGCCAGCACCCCGGGACAGCACCTTAACGAGCAGTACTTC. It yields the protein CASTPGQHLNEQYF. J is TRBJ2-7 and V is TRBV9; 7 bases agree with TRBD1. The junction had 11 bases not matched to a gene; V was cut back by 6 bases and J by 5 bases. This CDR3 comprises 14 residues. Germline V gene lookup returns CDR1 SGDLS and CDR2 YYNGEE.